This TCR beta chain was identified in a study of blood T cell repertoires in COVID-19. Study details: Samples came from the United States, Italy and Spain, spanning acute and convalescent COVID-19.

In the authors' workflow: Reference gene primer amplification gave estimated nucleated cell counts. Here immunoSEQ multiplex PCR was the method, and the copy in TCRdb shows in-frame clones only, minus some. From that table come the V and J calls and clone size; the DNA was used to work out D and trimming. The sample contains about 380,000 clones, roughly 91% of which appear only once. There are 12 residues in the CDR3. CDR1 SGHAT and CDR2 FQNNGV come from the germline V gene. The V end lost 1 base, the J end lost 5 bases, and 5 bases lay between the germline ends. Living in about two dozen US areas, the participants were between roughly 18 and 90 years of age. Each participant's cohort was designated according to participant-reported clinical history.

This receptor was obtained from a woman under 30 who had recovered from COVID-19. Material: PBMCs or T cells enriched from blood (not recorded which). The rearrangement joins TRBV11-2 to TRBJ1-1; tentative D call: TRBD1 (5 bases). The CDR3 loop is CASSLGQTEAFF. CDR3 nucleotide sequence: TGTGCCAGCAGCTTAGGACAGACTGAAGCTTTCTTT.